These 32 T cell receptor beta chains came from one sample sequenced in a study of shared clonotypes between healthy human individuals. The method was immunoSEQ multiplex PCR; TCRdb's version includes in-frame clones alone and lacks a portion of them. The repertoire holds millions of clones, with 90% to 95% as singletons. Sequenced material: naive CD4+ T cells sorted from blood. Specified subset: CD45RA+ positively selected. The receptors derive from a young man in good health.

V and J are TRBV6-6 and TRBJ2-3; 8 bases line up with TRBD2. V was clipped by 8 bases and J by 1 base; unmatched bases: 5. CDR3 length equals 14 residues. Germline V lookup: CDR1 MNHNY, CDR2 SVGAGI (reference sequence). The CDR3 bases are TGTGCCAGCGGGACTAGGGGAGGCACAGATACGCAGTATTTT. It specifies CASGTRGGTDTQYF.

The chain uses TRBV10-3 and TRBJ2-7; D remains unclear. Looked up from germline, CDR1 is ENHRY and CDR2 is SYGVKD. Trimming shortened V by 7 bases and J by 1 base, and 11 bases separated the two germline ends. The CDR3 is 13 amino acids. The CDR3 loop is CAITSTESYEQYF. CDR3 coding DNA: TGTGCCATCACCTCGACCGAATCCTACGAGCAGTACTTC.

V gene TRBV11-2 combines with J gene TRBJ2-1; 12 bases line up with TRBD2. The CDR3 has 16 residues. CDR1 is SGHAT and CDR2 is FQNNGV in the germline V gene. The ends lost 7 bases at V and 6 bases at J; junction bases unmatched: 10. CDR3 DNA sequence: TGTGCCAGCACAAACCGACTAGCGGGAGTCGGCAATGAGCAGTTCTTC. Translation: CASTNRLAGVGNEQFF.

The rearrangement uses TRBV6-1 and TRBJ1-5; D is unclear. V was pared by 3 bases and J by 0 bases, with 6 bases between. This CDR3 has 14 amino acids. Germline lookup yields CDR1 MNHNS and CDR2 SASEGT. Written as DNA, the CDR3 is TGTGCCAGCAGTGACCCGTATAGCAATCAGCCCCAGCATTTT. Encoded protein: CASSDPYSNQPQHF.

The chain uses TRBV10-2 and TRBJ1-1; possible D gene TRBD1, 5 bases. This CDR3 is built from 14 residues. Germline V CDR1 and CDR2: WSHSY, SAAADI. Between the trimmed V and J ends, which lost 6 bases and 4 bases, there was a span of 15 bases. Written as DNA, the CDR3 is TGCGCCAGCAGGGACCCCAGGGTCAGCACTGAAGCTTTCTTT. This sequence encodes CASRDPRVSTEAFF.

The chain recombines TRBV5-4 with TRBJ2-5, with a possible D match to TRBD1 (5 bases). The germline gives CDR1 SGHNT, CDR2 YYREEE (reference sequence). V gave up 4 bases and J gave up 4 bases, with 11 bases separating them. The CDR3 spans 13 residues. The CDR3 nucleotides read TGTGCCAGCAGCCAGGACATGGGAGAGACCCAGTACTTC. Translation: CASSQDMGETQYF. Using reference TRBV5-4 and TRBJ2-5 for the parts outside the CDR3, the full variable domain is ETGVTQSPTHLIKTRGQQVTLRCSSQSGHNTVSWYQQALGQGPQFIFQYYREEENGRGNFPPRFSGLQFPNYSSELNVNALELDDSALYLCASSQDMGETQYFGPGTRLLVL.

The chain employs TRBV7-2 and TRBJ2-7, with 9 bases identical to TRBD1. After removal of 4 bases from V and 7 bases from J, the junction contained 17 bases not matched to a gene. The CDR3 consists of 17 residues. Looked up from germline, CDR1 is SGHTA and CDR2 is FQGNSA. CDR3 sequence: CASSWVPGQGKSGEQYF. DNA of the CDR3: TGTGCCAGCAGCTGGGTCCCGGGACAGGGAAAATCGGGAGAGCAGTACTTC.

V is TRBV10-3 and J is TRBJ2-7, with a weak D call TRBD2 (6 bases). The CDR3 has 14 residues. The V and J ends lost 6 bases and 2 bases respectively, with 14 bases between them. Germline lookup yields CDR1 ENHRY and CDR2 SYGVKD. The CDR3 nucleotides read TGTGCCATCAGGGGAGGTCTGACGACCTACGAGCAGTACTTC. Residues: CAIRGGLTTYEQYF.

The CDR3 spells CASSLFEGGEQFF. CDR3 sequence (DNA): TGTGCCAGCAGTTTATTTGAAGGGGGTGAGCAGTTCTTC. The chain links TRBV27 to TRBJ2-1; D might be TRBD1 (6 bases). V lost 1 base and J 9 bases, leaving 10 bases between the germline ends. Germline loops: CDR1 MNHEY, CDR2 SMNVEV (reference sequence). CDR3 length: 13 residues.

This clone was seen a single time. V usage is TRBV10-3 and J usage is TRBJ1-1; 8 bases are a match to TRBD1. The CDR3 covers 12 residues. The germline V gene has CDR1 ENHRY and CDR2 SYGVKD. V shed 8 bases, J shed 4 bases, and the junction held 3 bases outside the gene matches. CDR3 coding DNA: TGTGCCATCGGACAGGGAGGCACTGAAGCTTTCTTT. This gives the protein CAIGQGGTEAFF.

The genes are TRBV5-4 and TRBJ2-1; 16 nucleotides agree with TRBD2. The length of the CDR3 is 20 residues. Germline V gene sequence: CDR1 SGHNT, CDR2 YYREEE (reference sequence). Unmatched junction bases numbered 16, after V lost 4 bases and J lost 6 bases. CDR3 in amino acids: CASSVVGLAGGPVVRNEQFF. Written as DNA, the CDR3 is TGTGCCAGCAGCGTGGTGGGACTAGCGGGAGGGCCGGTGGTTCGCAATGAGCAGTTCTTC.

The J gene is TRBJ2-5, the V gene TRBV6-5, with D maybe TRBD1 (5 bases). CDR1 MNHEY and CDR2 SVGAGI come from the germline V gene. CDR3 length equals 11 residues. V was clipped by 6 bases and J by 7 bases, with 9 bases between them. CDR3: CASRSQGTQYF. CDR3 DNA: TGTGCCAGCAGATCCCAGGGGACCCAGTACTTC.

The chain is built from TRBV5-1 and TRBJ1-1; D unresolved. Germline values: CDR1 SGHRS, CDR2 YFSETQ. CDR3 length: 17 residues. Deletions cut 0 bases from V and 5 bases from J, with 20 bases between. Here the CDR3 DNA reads TGCGCCAGCAGCTTGGCCGGGCTAGCTCAACCCGGTACTGAAGCTTTCTTT. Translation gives CASSLAGLAQPGTEAFF.

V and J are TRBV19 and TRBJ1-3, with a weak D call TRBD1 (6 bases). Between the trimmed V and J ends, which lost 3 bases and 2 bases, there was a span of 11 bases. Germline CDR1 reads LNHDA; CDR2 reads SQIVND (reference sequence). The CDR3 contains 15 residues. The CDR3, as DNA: TGTGCCAGTAGTATTGGGGGCGCGGCTGGAAACACCATATATTTT. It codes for CASSIGGAAGNTIYF.

CDR3 protein: CASSLVPGQTTYEQYF. The CDR3 bases are TGTGCCAGCAGCTTGGTTCCGGGACAGACTACTTACGAGCAGTACTTC. The chain has TRBV5-4 and TRBJ2-7; 7 bases are a match to TRBD1. The CDR3 is 16 amino acids. Germline V CDR1 and CDR2: SGHNT, YYREEE (reference sequence). The junction had 10 bases not matched to a gene; V was cut back by 0 bases and J by 4 bases.

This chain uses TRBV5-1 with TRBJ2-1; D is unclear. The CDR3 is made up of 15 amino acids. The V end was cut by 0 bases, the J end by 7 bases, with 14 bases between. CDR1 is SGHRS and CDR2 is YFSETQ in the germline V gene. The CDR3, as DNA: TGCGCCAGCAGCTTGGGTGACCCTGACACGAATGAGCAGTTCTTC. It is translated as CASSLGDPDTNEQFF.

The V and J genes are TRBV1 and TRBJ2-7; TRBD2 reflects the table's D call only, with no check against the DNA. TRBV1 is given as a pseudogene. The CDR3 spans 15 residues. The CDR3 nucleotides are TGCACCAGCAGCCAAGTATTAGCGGGGACCTACGAGCAGTACTTC. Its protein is CTSSQVLAGTYEQYF.

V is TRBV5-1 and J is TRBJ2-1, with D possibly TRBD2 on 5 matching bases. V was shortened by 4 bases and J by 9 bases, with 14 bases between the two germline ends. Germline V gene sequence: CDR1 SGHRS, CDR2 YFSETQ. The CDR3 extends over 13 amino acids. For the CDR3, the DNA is TGCGCCAGCAGCCCATCTAGCACACTTGAGCAGTTCTTC. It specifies CASSPSSTLEQFF.

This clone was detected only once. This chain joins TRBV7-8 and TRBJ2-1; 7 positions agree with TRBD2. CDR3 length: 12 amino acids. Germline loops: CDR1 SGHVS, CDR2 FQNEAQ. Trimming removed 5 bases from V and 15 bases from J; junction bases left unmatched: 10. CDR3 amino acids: CASSVLAFKPFF. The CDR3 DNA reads TGTGCCAGCAGCGTACTAGCGTTTAAGCCGTTCTTC.

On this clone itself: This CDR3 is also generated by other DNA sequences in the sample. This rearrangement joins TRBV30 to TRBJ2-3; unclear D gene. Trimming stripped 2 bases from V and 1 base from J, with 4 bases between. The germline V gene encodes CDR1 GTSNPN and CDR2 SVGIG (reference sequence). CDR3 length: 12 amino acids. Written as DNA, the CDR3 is TGTGCCTGGAGTTATGGCACAGATACGCAGTATTTT. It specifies CAWSYGTDTQYF. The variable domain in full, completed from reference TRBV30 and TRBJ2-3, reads SQTIHQWPATLVQPVGSPLSLECTVEGTSNPNLYWYRQAAGRGLQLLFYSVGIGQISSEVPQNLSASRPQDRQFILSSKKLLLSDSGFYLCAWSYGTDTQYFGPGTRLTVL.

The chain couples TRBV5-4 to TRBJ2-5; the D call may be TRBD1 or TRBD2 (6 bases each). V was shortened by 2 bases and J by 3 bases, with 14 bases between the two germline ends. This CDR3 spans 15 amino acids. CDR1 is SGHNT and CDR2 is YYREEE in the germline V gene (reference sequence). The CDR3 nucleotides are TGTGCCAGCAGCTTTTCGGGGGCTAGCGAAGAGACCCAGTACTTC. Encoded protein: CASSFSGASEETQYF.

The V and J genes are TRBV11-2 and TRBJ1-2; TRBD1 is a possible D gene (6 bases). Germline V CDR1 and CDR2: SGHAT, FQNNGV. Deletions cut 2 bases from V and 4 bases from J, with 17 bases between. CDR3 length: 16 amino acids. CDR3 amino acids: CASSLTQGPPGYGYTF. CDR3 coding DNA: TGTGCCAGCAGCTTAACACAGGGTCCCCCTGGCTATGGCTACACCTTC.

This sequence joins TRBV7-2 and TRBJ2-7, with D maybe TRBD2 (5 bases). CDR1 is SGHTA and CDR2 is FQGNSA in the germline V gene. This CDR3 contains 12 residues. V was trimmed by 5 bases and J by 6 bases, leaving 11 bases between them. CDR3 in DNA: TGTGCCAGCAGCCGACTACTGGGCGAGCAGTACTTC. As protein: CASSRLLGEQYF.

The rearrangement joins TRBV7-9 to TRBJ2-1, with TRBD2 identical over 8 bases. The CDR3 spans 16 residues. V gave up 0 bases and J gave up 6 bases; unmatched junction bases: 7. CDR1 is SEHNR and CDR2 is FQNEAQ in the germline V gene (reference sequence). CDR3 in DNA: TGTGCCAGCAGCTTAGCGTCCACCGGGACTAGCAATGAGCAGTTCTTC. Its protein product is CASSLASTGTSNEQFF.

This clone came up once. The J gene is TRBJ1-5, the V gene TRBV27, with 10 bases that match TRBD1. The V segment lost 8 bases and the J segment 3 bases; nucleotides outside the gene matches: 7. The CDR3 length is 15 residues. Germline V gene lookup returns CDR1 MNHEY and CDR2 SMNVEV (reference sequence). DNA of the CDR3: TGTGCCAGCTCAAGGGGGACAGGGGCCAATCAGCCCCAGCATTTT. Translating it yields CASSRGTGANQPQHF.

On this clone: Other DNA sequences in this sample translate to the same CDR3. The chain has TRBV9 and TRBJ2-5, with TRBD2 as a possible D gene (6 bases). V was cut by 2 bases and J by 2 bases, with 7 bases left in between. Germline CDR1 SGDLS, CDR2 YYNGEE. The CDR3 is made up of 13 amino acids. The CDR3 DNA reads TGTGCCAGCAGCGTTGGGGGGCAAGAGACCCAGTACTTC. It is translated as CASSVGGQETQYF. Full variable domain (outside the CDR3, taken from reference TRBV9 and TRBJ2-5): DSGVTQTPKHLITATGQRVTLRCSPRSGDLSVYWYQQSLDQGLQFLIQYYNGEERAKGNILERFSAQQFPDLHSELNLSSLELGDSALYFCASSVGGQETQYFGPGTRLLVL.

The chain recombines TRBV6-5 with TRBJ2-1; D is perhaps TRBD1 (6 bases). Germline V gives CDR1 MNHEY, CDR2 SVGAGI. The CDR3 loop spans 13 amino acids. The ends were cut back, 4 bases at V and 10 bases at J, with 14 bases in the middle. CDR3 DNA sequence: TGTGCCAGCAGTTCCCCGGGACAACTAGAGCAGTTCTTC. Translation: CASSSPGQLEQFF.

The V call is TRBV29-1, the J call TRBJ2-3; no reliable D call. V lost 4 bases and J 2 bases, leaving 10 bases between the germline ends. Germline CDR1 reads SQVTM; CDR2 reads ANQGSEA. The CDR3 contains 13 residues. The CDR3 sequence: CSVVRPLTDTQYF. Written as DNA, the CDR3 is TGCAGCGTTGTCCGGCCCCTCACAGATACGCAGTATTTT.

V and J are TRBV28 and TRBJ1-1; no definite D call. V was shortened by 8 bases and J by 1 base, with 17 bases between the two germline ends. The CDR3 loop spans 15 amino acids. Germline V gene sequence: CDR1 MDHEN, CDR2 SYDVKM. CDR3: CASSTPDWKNTEAFF. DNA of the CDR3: TGTGCCAGCTCCACCCCGGACTGGAAGAACACTGAAGCTTTCTTT.

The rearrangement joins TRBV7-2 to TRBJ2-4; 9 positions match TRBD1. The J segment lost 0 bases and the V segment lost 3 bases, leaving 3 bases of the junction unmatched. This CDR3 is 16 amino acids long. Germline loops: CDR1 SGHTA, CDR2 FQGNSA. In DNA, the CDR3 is TGTGCCAGCAGCTTGGGGACAGGGATAGCCAAAAACATTCAGTACTTC. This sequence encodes CASSLGTGIAKNIQYF.

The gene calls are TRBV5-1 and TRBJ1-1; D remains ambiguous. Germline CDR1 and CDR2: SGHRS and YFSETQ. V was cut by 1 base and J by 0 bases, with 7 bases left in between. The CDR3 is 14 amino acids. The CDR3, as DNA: TGCGCCAGCAGCTTGAGTCGGGTGAACACTGAAGCTTTCTTT. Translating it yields CASSLSRVNTEAFF.

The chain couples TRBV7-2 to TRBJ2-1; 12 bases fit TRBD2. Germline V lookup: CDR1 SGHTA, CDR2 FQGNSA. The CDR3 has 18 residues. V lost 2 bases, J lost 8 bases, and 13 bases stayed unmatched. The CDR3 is CASSLIPWTSGIGDEQFF. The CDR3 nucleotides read TGTGCCAGCAGCTTAATCCCCTGGACTAGCGGGATAGGTGATGAGCAGTTCTTC. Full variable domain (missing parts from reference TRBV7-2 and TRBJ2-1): GAGVSQSPSNKVTEKGKDVELRCDPISGHTALYWYRQSLGQGLEFLIYFQGNSAPDKSGLPSDRFSAERTGGSVSTLTIQRTQQEDSAVYLCASSLIPWTSGIGDEQFFGPGTRLTVL.